This T cell receptor (beta chain) was sequenced for a study of vaccination and CD4 T cells after COVID-19. The assay that was used to sequence DNA from cultured CD4+ T cells was the Oncomine TCR Beta short-read assay. One entry per CDR3 protein results from TCRdb running MiXCR on the PCR reads. The sample has fewer than 25,000 distinct CDR3 sequences, roughly 49% seen once. Trimming removed 5 bases from V and 2 bases from J, with 15 bases in between. Germline lookup yields CDR1 ENHRY and CDR2 SYGVKD. The length of the CDR3 is 15 residues. Treatment meaning: roughly 10-day PBMC culture with coronavirus spike peptide pools or control peptides (ViraFEST assay). ViraFEST expanded antigen-specific T cells with peptide pools, then sequenced TCRs. The table lists this clonotype with a few counts. Its antigen is as yet unknown.

The source is a human donor who had recovered from COVID-19. The V gene is TRBV10-3, the J gene TRBJ1-2, with TRBD1 as a possible D gene (5 bases). The source material was CD4+ T cells from blood, cultured in vitro. Written as DNA, the CDR3 is TGTGCCATCAGTCCGGGTCGGGGGATAAACTATGGCTACACCTTC. Protein sequence: CAISPGRGINYGYTF.